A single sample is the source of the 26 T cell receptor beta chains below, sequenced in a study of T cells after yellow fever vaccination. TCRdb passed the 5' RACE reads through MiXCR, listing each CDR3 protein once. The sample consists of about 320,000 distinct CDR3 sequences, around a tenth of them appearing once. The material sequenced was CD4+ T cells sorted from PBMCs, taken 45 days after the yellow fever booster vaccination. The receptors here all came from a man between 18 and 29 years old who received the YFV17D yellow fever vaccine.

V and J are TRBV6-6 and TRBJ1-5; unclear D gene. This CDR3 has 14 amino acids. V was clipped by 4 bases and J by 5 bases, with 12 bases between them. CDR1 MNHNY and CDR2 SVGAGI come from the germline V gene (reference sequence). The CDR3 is CASSCSGVYQPQHF. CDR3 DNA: TGTGCCAGCAGTTGCTCAGGAGTATATCAGCCCCAGCATTTT.

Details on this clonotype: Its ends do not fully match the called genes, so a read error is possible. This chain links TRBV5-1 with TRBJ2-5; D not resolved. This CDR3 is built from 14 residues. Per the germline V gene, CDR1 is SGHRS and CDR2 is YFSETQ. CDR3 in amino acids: CASSLGLLSVTQYF. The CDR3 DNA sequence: TGCGCGAGCAGCTTGGGGTTGCTCAGCGTGACCCAGTACTTC. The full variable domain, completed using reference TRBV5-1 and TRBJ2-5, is KAGVTQTPRYLIKTRGQQVTLSCSPISGHRSVSWYQQTPGQGLQFLFEYFSETQRNKGNFPGRFSGRQFSNSRSEMNVSTLELGDSALYLCASSLGLLSVTQYFGPGTRLLVL.

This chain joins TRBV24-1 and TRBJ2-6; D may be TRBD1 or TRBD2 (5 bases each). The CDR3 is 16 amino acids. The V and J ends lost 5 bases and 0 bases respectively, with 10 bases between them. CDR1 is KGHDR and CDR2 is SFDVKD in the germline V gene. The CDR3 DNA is TGTGCCACCAGTGGGGGACGCAGCTCTGGGGCCAACGTCCTGACTTTC. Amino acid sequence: CATSGGRSSGANVLTF.

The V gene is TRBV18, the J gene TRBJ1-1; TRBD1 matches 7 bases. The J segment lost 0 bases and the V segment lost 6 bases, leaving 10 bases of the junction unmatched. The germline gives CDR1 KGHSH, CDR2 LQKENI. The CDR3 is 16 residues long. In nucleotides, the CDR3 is TGTGCCAGCTCCGCTCCACGGGGACAGTTGAACACTGAAGCTTTCTTT. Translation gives CASSAPRGQLNTEAFF. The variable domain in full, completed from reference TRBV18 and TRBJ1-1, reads NAGVMQNPRHLVRRRGQEARLRCSPMKGHSHVYWYRQLPEEGLKFMVYLQKENIIDESGMPKERFSAEFPKEGPSILRIQQVVRGDSAAYFCASSAPRGQLNTEAFFGQGTRLTVV.

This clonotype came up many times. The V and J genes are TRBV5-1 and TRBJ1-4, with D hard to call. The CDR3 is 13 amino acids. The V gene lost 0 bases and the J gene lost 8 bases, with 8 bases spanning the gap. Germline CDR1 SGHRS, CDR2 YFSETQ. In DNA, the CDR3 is TGCGCCAGCAGCTTGGAAGCTTCGGAAAAACTGTTTTTT. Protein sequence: CASSLEASEKLFF.

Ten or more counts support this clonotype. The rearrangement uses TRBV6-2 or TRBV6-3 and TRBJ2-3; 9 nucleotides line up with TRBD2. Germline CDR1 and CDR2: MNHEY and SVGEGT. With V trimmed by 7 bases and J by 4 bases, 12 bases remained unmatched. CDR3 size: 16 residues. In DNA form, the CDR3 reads TGTGCCAGCACCCTACGGCGGACTAGCGTTCCAGATACGCAGTATTTT. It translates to CASTLRRTSVPDTQYF.

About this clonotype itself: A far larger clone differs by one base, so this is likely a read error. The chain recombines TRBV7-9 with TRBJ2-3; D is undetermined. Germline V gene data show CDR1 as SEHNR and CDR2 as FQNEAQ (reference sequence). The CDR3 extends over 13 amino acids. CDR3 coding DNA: TGTGCCAGCAGCTTAGTAGGCACATATACGCAGTATTTT. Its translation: CASSLVGTYTQYF. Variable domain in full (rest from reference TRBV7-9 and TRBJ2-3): DTGVSQNPRHKITKRGQNVTFRCDPISEHNRLYWYRQTLGQGPEFLTYFQNEAQLEKSRLLSDRFSAERPKGSFSTLEIQRTEQGDSAMYLCASSLVGTYTQYFGPGTRLTVL.

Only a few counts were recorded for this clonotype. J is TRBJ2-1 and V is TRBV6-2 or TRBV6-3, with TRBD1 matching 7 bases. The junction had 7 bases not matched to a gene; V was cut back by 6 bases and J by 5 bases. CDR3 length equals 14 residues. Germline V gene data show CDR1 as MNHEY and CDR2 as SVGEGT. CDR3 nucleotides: TGTGCCAGCAGACCTAGGGACAGCCACAATGAGCAGTTCTTC. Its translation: CASRPRDSHNEQFF.

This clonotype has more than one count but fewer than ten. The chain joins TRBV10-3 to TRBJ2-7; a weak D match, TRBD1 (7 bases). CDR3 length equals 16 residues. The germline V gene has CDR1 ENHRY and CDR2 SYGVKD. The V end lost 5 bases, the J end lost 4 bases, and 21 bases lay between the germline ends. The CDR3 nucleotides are TGTGCCATCAGTCCGACAGGGCTCCAGGGGGGTTACGAGCAGTACGTC. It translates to CAISPTGLQGGYEQYV.

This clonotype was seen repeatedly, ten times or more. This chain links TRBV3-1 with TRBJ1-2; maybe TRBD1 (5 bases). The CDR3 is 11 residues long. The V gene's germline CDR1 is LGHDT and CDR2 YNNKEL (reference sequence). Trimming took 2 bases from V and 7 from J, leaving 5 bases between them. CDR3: CASSQRGGYTF. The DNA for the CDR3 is TGTGCCAGCAGCCAAAGGGGTGGCTACACCTTC.

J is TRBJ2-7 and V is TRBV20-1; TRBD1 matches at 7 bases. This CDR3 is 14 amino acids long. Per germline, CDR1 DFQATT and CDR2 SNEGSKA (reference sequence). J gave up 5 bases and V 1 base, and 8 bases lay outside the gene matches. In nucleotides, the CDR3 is TGCAGTGCTAGAGGACAGGGTGAGGGAAACGAGCAGTACTTC. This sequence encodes CSARGQGEGNEQYF.

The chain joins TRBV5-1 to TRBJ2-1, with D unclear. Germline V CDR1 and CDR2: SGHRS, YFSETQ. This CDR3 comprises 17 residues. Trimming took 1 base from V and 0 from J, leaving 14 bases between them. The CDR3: CASSLPASLSSYNEQFF. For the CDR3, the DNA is TGCGCCAGCAGCTTGCCCGCAAGCTTGAGCTCCTACAATGAGCAGTTCTTC.

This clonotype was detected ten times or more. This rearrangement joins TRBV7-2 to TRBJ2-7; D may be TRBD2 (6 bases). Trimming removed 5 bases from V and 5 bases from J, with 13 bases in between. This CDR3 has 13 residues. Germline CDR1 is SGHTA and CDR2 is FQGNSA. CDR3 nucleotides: TGTGCCAGCAGCCCCGGTGGCGGGAACGAGCAGTACTTC. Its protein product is CASSPGGGNEQYF.

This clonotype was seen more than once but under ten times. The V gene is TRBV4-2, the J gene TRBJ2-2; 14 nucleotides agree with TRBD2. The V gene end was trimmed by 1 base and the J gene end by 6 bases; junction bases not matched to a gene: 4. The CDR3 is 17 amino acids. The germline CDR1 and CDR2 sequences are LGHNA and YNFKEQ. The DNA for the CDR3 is TGTGCCAGCAGCCAAGCTAGACTAGCGGGGGGGCCCGGGGAGCTGTTTTTT. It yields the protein CASSQARLAGGPGELFF.

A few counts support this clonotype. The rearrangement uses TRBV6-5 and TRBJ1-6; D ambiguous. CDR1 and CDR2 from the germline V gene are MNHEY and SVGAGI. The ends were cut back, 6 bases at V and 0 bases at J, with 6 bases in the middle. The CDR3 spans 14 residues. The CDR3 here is CASRTSSYNSPLHF. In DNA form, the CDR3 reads TGTGCCAGCAGAACGAGCTCCTATAATTCACCCCTCCACTTT.

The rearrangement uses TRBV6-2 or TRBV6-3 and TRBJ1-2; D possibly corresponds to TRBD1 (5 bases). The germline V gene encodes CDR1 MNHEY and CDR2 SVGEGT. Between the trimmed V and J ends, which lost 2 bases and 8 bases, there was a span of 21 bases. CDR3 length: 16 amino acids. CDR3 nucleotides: TGTGCCAGCAGTTACGGCGACCGGGGGGTCCGGGTAGGCTACACCTTC. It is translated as CASSYGDRGVRVGYTF.

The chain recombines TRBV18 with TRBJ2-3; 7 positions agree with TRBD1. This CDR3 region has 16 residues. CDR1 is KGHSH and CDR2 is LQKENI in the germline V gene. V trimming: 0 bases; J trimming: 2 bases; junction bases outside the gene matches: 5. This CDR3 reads CASSPPGTAITDTQYF. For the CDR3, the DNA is TGTGCCAGCTCACCACCCGGGACAGCGATCACAGATACGCAGTATTTT.

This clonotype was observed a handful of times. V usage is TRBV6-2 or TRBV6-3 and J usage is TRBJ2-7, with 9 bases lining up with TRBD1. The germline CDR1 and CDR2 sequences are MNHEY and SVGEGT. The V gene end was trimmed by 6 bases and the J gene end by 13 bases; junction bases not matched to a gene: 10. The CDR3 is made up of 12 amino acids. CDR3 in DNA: TGTGCCAGCAGCGACTACCGGGACAGGGCCTACTTC. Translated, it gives CASSDYRDRAYF.

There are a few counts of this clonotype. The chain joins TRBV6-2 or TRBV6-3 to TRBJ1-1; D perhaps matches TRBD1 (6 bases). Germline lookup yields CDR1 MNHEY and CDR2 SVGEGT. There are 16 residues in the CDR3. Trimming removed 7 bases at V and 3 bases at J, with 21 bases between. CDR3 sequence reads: CASTLWGKPGDTEAFF. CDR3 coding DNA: TGTGCCAGCACCTTATGGGGTAAACCAGGGGACACTGAAGCTTTCTTT.

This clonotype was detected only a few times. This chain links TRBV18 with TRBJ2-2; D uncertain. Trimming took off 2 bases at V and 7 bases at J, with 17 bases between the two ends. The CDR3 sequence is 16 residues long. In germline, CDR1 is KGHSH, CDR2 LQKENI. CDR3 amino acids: CASSPYGSRTGGELFF. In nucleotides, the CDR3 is TGTGCCAGCTCACCATACGGGTCCAGAACTGGCGGGGAGCTGTTTTTT. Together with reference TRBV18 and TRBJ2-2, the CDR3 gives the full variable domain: NAGVMQNPRHLVRRRGQEARLRCSPMKGHSHVYWYRQLPEEGLKFMVYLQKENIIDESGMPKERFSAEFPKEGPSILRIQQVVRGDSAAYFCASSPYGSRTGGELFFGEGSRLTVL.

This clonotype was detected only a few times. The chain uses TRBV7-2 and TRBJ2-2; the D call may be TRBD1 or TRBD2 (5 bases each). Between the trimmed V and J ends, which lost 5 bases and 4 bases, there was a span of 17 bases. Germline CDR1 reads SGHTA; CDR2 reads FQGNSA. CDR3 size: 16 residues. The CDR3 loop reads CASSTVGARGTGELFF. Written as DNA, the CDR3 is TGTGCCAGCAGCACGGTCGGGGCGCGCGGCACCGGGGAGCTGTTTTTT.

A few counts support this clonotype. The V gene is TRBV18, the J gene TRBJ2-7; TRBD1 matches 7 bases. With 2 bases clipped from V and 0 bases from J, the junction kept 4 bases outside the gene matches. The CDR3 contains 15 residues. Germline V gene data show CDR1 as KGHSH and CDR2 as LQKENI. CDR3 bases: TGTGCCAGCTCACCATCCCGACAGGGCTCCTACGAGCAGTACTTC. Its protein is CASSPSRQGSYEQYF. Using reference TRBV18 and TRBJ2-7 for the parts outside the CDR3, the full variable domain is NAGVMQNPRHLVRRRGQEARLRCSPMKGHSHVYWYRQLPEEGLKFMVYLQKENIIDESGMPKERFSAEFPKEGPSILRIQQVVRGDSAAYFCASSPSRQGSYEQYFGPGTRLTVT.

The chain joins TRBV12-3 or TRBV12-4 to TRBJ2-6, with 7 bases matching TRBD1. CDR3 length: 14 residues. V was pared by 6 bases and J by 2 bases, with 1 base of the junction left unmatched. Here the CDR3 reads CASSGTAGANVLTF. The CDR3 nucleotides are TGTGCCAGCAGCGGGACAGCTGGGGCCAACGTCCTGACTTTC.

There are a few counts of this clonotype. For the CDR3, the DNA is TGCGCCAGCAGCCAAGGGATTTTGAGGACAGGGAGCAATCAGCCCCAGCATTTT. Amino acid sequence: CASSQGILRTGSNQPQHF. The genes are TRBV4-1 and TRBJ1-5; 8 nucleotides align to TRBD1. This CDR3 is built from 18 residues. V lost 1 base and J lost 1; bases outside the gene matches: 9. Looked up from germline, CDR1 is MGHRA and CDR2 is YSYEKL.

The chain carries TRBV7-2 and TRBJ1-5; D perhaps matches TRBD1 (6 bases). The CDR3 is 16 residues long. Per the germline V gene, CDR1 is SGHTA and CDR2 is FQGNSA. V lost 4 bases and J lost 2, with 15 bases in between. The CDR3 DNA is TGTGCCAGCAGCTCCTTTTACGACAGGCGCAATCAGCCCCAGCATTTT. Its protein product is CASSSFYDRRNQPQHF.

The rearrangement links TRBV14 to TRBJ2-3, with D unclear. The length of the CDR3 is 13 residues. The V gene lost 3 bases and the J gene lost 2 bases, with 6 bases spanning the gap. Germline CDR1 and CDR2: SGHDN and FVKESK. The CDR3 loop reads CASSQYNTDTQYF. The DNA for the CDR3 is TGTGCCAGCAGCCAGTACAACACAGATACGCAGTATTTT.